The clone carrying this T cell receptor (beta chain) has just one count. Assay used: immunoSEQ multiplex PCR; TCRdb lists only in-frame clones, some missing. The data contain some 270,000 clones, 70% to 90% of them seen just once; the ten biggest clones take up 3.5% to 5.5%. V was trimmed by 6 bases and J by 0 bases, leaving 8 bases between them. Germline V CDR1 and CDR2: SGHVS, FNYEAQ. The length of the CDR3 is 13 residues. These data are taken from a study of blood T cell repertoires in COVID-19. Material: PBMCs or T cells enriched from blood (not recorded which). The chain combines TRBV7-6 with TRBJ1-1; the D gene is possibly TRBD1 (6 bases). The source of this sequence is a woman in her twenties or thirties who had recovered from COVID-19. CDR3 nucleotide sequence: TGTGCCAGCAGTTCAGGGGTGAACACTGAAGCTTTCTTT. Protein: CASSSGVNTEAFF.